The 19 T cell receptor beta chains reported below all come from one sample, sequenced in a study of somatic mutations in cytotoxic T cells in rheumatoid arthritis. Some clones are missing from TCRdb's copy, which holds only in-frame ones; the method was immunoSEQ multiplex PCR. This sample yields around 20,000 clones, of which 65% to 70% are seen a single time; under 20% belongs to the top ten. Sequencing was performed on CD8+ T cells sorted from blood. The receptor source for this set is an adult with rheumatoid arthritis.

The chain has TRBV11-2 and TRBJ1-1; possibly TRBD1 for D (5 bases). Trimming took 3 bases from V and 7 from J, leaving 12 bases between them. This CDR3 has 13 residues. Germline V gene sequence: CDR1 SGHAT, CDR2 FQNNGV. In DNA form, the CDR3 reads TGTGCCAGCAGCTTGTCGGGGGAGGGTGAAGCTTTCTTT. Amino acids: CASSLSGEGEAFF.

This clone was seen a handful of times. One end of the junction is discordant with germline, which a read error may explain. J is TRBJ1-6 and V is TRBV4-1, with D uncertain. CDR3 length equals 13 residues. Germline CDR1 is MGHRA and CDR2 is YSYEKL. The DNA of the CDR3 is TGCGCCAGCAGCGAAGAATATAATTCACCCCTCCACTTT. Its protein is CASSEEYNSPLHF.

This clone was seen more than once but under ten times. The rearrangement uses TRBV14 and TRBJ2-7, with D perhaps being TRBD1 or TRBD2 (5 bases each). The CDR3 is made up of 12 amino acids. V gave up 1 base and J gave up 6 bases, with 7 bases separating them. CDR1 is SGHDN, CDR2 FVKESK, per germline. DNA of the CDR3: TGTGCCAGCAGCCAAGCAGGGACCGAGCAGTACTTC. As protein: CASSQAGTEQYF.

This clone was observed a handful of times. V is TRBV28 and J is TRBJ1-3; unclear D gene. This CDR3 is built from 13 residues. V was shortened by 2 bases and J by 3 bases, with 5 bases between the two germline ends. The V gene's germline CDR1 is MDHEN and CDR2 SYDVKM. CDR3 residues: CASSLEFGNTIYF. CDR3 nucleotides: TGTGCCAGCAGTTTAGAGTTTGGAAACACCATATATTTT.

The chain employs TRBV27 and TRBJ2-3, with 7 bases lining up with TRBD1. V lost 5 bases to trimming and J lost 4 bases; unmatched junction nucleotides: 3. This CDR3 has 13 amino acids. Germline loops: CDR1 MNHEY, CDR2 SMNVEV (reference sequence). The CDR3 nucleotides are TGTGCCAGCAGTATACAGGGGCCAGATACGCAGTATTTT. Translation: CASSIQGPDTQYF.

For the CDR3, the DNA is TGTGCCAGCAGCACCGACGGACCGTACAATGAGCAGTTCTTC. It codes for CASSTDGPYNEQFF. J is TRBJ2-1 and V is TRBV13; D unclear. The CDR3 length is 14 residues. Deletions cut 5 bases from V and 4 bases from J, with 12 bases between. Looked up from germline, CDR1 is PRHDT and CDR2 is FYEKMQ (reference sequence). Full variable domain (outside the CDR3, taken from reference TRBV13 and TRBJ2-1): AAGVIQSPRHLIKEKRETATLKCYPIPRHDTVYWYQQGPGQDPQFLISFYEKMQSDKGSIPDRFSAQQFSDYHSELNMSSLELGDSALYFCASSTDGPYNEQFFGPGTRLTVL.

The genes are TRBV13 and TRBJ2-5; maybe TRBD2 (6 bases). The V end was cut by 0 bases, the J end by 1 base, with 12 bases between. This CDR3 has 16 residues. Germline CDR1 reads PRHDT; CDR2 reads FYEKMQ (reference sequence). CDR3 amino acids: CASSLGALAFQETQYF. CDR3 coding DNA: TGTGCCAGCAGCTTAGGGGCTCTAGCGTTCCAAGAGACCCAGTACTTC.

This clone has a single count. This CDR3 reads CASSQDHGGGTYEQYF. DNA for the CDR3: TGCGCCAGCAGCCAAGATCATGGAGGCGGGACCTACGAGCAGTACTTC. The chain has TRBV4-1 and TRBJ2-7, with D tentatively TRBD2 (6 bases). Per the germline V gene, CDR1 is MGHRA and CDR2 is YSYEKL. The CDR3 has 16 amino acids. Between the trimmed V and J ends, which lost 0 bases and 2 bases, there was a span of 14 bases.

V gene TRBV11-2 combines with J gene TRBJ1-1; 11 nucleotides match TRBD1. CDR3 length: 15 amino acids. V lost 5 bases and J lost 4; bases outside the gene matches: 6. Looked up from germline, CDR1 is SGHAT and CDR2 is FQNNGV. The CDR3: CASSVRDRGGTEAFF. The CDR3, as DNA: TGTGCCAGCAGCGTAAGGGACAGGGGGGGCACTGAAGCTTTCTTT.

The chain links TRBV4-1 to TRBJ1-4; 9 bases align to TRBD1. Losses at the gene ends were 3 bases for V and 2 bases for J; bases not matched to a gene: 13. Germline assignment: CDR1 MGHRA and CDR2 YSYEKL. This CDR3 has 19 amino acids. Here the CDR3 DNA reads TGCGCCAGCAGCCATCTCTCCGGGACAGGGCCGCAGACTAATGAAAAACTGTTTTTT. Translating gives CASSHLSGTGPQTNEKLFF.

V usage is TRBV30 and J usage is TRBJ2-6; D call uncertain. The V gene lost 7 bases and the J gene lost 0 bases, with 7 bases spanning the gap. Per the germline V gene, CDR1 is GTSNPN and CDR2 is SVGIG (reference sequence). The CDR3 runs to 13 residues. Here the CDR3 reads CASRSSGANVLTF. CDR3 DNA: TGTGCCTCTCGTAGCTCTGGGGCCAACGTCCTGACTTTC.

The CDR3 reads CASSLNEQYF. In DNA, the CDR3 is TGTGCCAGCAGCTTGAACGAGCAGTACTTC. The chain uses TRBV5-5 and TRBJ2-7; no clear D. CDR3 size: 10 residues. Germline assignment: CDR1 SGHKS and CDR2 YYEKEE (reference sequence). Trimming shortened V by 1 base and J by 5 bases, and 1 base separated the two germline ends.

This clone has just a few counts. The CDR3 loop reads CSVGGGFHEQYF. Here the CDR3 DNA reads TGCAGCGTTGGTGGGGGCTTCCACGAGCAGTACTTC. V and J are TRBV29-1 and TRBJ2-7; weak D call: TRBD1 (6 bases). The CDR3 totals 12 residues. Germline lookup yields CDR1 SQVTM and CDR2 ANQGSEA. V was cut by 4 bases and J by 5 bases, with 12 bases left in between.

The chain joins TRBV6-6 to TRBJ2-3, with unresolved D. The CDR3 has 13 residues. Trimming left V 0 bases short and J 4 bases short, with 5 bases between. Germline assignment: CDR1 MNHNY and CDR2 SVGAGI (reference sequence). The CDR3 bases are TGTGCCAGCAGTTACTCGATCGCAGATACGCAGTATTTT. This codes for CASSYSIADTQYF.

As DNA, the CDR3 is TGTGCCAGCAGCTTGTTTGCGCAGGCTAATGAAAAACTGTTTTTT. Translation gives CASSLFAQANEKLFF. The V gene is TRBV5-5, the J gene TRBJ1-4; D unclear. Germline-derived CDR1 and CDR2 are SGHKS and YYEKEE (reference sequence). The V end lost 1 base, the J end lost 3 bases, and 10 bases lay between the germline ends. The CDR3 totals 15 residues.

This clone occurred a few times. The genes are TRBV28 and TRBJ1-1; D may be TRBD1 (6 bases). Germline loops: CDR1 MDHEN, CDR2 SYDVKM. Between the trimmed V and J ends, which lost 6 bases and 4 bases, there was a span of 27 bases. The CDR3 extends over 18 amino acids. The CDR3 is CASSPILIALGAGTEAFF. The CDR3 nucleotides are TGTGCCAGCAGCCCAATATTGATCGCGCTGGGGGCAGGCACTGAAGCTTTCTTT.

This clone has a handful of counts. CDR3 DNA sequence: TGCACCAGCAGCCAAGTATTAACTAGCGGGGGCTACGAGCAGTACTTC. Its protein product is CTSSQVLTSGGYEQYF. The chain joins TRBV1 to TRBJ2-7; TRBD2 is taken as the D call from the table, unchecked against the DNA. TRBV1 is reported as a pseudogene. The CDR3 consists of 16 residues.

This sequence joins TRBV15 and TRBJ1-3, with 9 nucleotides matching TRBD1. Germline CDR1 reads LNHNV; CDR2 reads YYDKDF (reference sequence). V lost 2 bases and J lost 6; bases outside the gene matches: 5. CDR3 length: 15 amino acids. In DNA form, the CDR3 reads TGTGCCACCAGCAGACGGACAGGGGCGATAAACACCATATATTTT. Protein: CATSRRTGAINTIYF. Full variable domain (outside the CDR3, taken from reference TRBV15 and TRBJ1-3): DAMVIQNPRYQVTQFGKPVTLSCSQTLNHNVMYWYQQKSSQAPKLLFHYYDKDFNNEADTPDNFQSRRPNTSFCFLDIRSPGLGDTAMYLCATSRRTGAINTIYFGEGSWLTVV.

This clone was counted a few times. The rearrangement uses TRBV9 and TRBJ1-1; a weak D match, TRBD1 (5 bases). Trimming shortened V by 3 bases and J by 3 bases, and 9 bases separated the two germline ends. This CDR3 comprises 13 residues. The germline gives CDR1 SGDLS, CDR2 YYNGEE. The CDR3 is CASSAGVDTEAFF. As DNA, the CDR3 is TGTGCCAGCAGCGCGGGGGTGGACACTGAAGCTTTCTTT.